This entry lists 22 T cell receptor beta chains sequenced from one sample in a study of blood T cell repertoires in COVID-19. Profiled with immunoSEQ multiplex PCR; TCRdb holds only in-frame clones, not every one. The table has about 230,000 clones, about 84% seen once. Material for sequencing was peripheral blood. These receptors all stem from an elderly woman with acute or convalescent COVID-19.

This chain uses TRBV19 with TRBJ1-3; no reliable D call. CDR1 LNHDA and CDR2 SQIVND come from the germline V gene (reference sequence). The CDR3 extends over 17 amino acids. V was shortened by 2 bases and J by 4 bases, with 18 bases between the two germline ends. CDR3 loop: CASSIYGSGGSGNTIYF. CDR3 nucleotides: TGTGCCAGTAGTATATATGGAAGCGGAGGGTCCGGAAACACCATATATTTT.

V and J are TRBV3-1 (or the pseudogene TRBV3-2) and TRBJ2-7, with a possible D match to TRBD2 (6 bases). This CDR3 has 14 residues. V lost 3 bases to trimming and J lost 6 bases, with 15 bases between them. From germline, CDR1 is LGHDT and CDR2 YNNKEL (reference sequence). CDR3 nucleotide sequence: TGTGCCAGCAGCCAGGGGGACTTACGAACCGAGCAGTACTTC. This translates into CASSQGDLRTEQYF.

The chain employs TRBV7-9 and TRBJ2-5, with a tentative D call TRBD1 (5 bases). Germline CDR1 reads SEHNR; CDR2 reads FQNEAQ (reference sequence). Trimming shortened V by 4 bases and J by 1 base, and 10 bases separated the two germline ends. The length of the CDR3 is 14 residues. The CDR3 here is CASSSQGFQETQYF. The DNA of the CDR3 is TGTGCCAGCAGCTCCCAGGGCTTCCAAGAGACCCAGTACTTC.

The DNA of the CDR3 is TGTGCCATCAGTGACCTCATGACTAGGGCTGGCAATGAGCAGTTCTTC. It yields the protein CAISDLMTRAGNEQFF. The V call is TRBV10-3, the J call TRBJ2-1, with a tentative D call TRBD2 (6 bases). Trimming removed 3 bases from V and 6 bases from J, with 18 bases in between. The germline V gene encodes CDR1 ENHRY and CDR2 SYGVKD. The CDR3 has 16 amino acids.

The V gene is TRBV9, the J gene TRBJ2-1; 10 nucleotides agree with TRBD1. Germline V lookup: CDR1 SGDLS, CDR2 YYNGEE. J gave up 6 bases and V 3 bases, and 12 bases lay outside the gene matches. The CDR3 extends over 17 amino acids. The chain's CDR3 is CASSAKIDRGQGNEQFF. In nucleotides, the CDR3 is TGTGCCAGCAGCGCCAAGATAGACAGGGGGCAGGGCAATGAGCAGTTCTTC.

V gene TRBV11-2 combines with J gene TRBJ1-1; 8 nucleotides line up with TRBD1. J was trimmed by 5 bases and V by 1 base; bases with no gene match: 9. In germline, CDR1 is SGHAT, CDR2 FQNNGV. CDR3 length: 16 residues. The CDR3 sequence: CASSLVDRGFSTEAFF. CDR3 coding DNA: TGTGCCAGCAGCTTAGTTGACAGGGGATTTTCAACTGAAGCTTTCTTT. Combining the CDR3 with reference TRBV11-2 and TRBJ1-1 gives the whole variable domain EAGVAQSPRYKIIEKRQSVAFWCNPISGHATLYWYQQILGQGPKLLIQFQNNGVVDDSQLPKDRFSAERLKGVDSTLKIQPAKLEDSAVYLCASSLVDRGFSTEAFFGQGTRLTVV.

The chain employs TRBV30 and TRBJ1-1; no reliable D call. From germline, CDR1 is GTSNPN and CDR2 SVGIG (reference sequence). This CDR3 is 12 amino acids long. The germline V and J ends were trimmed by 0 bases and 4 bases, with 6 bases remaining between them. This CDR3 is CAWSVVFTEAFF. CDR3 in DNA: TGTGCCTGGAGTGTCGTGTTCACTGAAGCTTTCTTT.

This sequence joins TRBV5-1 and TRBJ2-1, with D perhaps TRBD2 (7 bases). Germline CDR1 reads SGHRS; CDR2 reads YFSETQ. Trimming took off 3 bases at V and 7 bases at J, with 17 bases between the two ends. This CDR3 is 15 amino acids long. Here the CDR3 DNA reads TGCGCCAGCAGCTCCGCGGGGGCTTCTGGGAATGAGCAGTTCTTC. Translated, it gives CASSSAGASGNEQFF.

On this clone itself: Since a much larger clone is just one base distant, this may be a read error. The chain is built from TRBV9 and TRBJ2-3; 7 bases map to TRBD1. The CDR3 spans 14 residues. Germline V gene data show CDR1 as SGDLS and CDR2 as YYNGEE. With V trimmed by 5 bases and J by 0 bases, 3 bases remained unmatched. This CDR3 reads CASSRDSSTDTQYF. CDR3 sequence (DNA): TGTGCCAGCAGTAGGGACAGTAGCACAGATACGCAGTATTTT.

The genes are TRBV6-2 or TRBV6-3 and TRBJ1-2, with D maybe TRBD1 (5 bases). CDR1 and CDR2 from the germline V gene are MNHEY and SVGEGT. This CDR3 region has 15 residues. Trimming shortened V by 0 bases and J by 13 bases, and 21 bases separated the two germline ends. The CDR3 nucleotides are TGTGCCAGCAGTTACTCGATGGGGAGGGGCGCTCCCTCCACCTTC. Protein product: CASSYSMGRGAPSTF.

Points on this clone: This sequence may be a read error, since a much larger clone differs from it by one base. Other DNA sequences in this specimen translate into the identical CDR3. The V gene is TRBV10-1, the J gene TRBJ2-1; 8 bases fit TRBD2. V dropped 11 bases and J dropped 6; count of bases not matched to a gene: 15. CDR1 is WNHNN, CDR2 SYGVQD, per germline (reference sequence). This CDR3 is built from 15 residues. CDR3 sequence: CASTRPRGALNEQFF. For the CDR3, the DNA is TGCGCCTCCACCCGACCGCGGGGGGCCCTCAATGAGCAGTTCTTC.

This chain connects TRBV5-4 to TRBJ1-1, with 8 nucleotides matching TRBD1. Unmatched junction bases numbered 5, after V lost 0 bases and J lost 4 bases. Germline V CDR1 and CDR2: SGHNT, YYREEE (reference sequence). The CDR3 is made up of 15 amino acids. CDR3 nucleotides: TGTGCCAGCAGCTTGGTTGCAGGGGGCGCCACTGAAGCTTTCTTT. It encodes CASSLVAGGATEAFF.

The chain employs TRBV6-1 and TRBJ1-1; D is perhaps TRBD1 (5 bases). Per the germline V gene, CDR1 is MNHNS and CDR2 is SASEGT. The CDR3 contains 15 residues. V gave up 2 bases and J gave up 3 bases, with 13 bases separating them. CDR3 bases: TGTGCCAGCAGTGAACGGAACAGGAGGGACACTGAAGCTTTCTTT. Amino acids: CASSERNRRDTEAFF.

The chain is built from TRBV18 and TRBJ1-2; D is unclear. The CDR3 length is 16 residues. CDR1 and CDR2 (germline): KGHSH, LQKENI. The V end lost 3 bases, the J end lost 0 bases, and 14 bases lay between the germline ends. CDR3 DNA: TGTGCCAGCTCACCGACCAGCGACTCCCCTAACTATGGCTACACCTTC. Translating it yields CASSPTSDSPNYGYTF.

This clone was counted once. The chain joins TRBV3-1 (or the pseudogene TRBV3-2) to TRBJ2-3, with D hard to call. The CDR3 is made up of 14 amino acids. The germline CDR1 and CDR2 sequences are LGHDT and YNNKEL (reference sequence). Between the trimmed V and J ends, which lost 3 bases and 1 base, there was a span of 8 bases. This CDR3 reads CASSQPQRTDTQYF. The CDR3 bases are TGTGCCAGCAGCCAGCCACAACGCACAGATACGCAGTATTTT.

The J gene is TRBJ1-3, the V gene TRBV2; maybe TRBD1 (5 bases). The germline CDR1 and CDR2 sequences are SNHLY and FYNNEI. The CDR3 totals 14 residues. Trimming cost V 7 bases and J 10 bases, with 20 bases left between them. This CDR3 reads CASKDEGVRGTIYF. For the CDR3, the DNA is TGTGCCAGCAAGGACGAAGGGGTCCGGGGGACCATATATTTT.

The CDR3 sequence is CASSRTGQGANGYTF. CDR3 DNA: TGTGCCAGCAGCCGTACGGGACAGGGGGCGAATGGCTACACCTTC. The chain couples TRBV3-1 (or the pseudogene TRBV3-2) to TRBJ1-2, with 12 bases that match TRBD1. Trimming removed 4 bases from V and 6 bases from J; junction bases left unmatched: 6. The CDR3 spans 15 residues. Germline CDR1 and CDR2: LGHDT and YNNKEL (reference sequence).

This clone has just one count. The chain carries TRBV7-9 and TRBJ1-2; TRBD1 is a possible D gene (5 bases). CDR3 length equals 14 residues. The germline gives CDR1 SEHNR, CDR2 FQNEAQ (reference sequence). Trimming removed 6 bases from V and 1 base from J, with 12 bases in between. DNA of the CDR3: TGTGCCAGCAGGGCCGGGGGATATAACTATGGCTACACCTTC. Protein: CASRAGGYNYGYTF.

The CDR3 loop is CASSPLGSTGQPQHF. CDR3 in DNA: TGTGCCAGCAGCCCCCTAGGCTCAACAGGTCAGCCCCAGCATTTT. J is TRBJ1-5 and V is TRBV3-1 (or the pseudogene TRBV3-2); D is possibly TRBD1 (5 bases). The germline V gene encodes CDR1 LGHDT and CDR2 YNNKEL (reference sequence). The ends were cut back, 4 bases at V and 6 bases at J, with 16 bases in the middle. There are 15 residues in the CDR3.

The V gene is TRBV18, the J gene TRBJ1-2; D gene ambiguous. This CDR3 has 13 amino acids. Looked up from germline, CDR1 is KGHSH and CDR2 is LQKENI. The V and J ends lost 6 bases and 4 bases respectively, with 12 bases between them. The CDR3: CASSRGGGYGYTF. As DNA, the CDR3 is TGTGCCAGCTCCAGAGGCGGAGGCTATGGCTACACCTTC.

The CDR3 nucleotides read TGTGCCAGCAGCCCGTCGGGACAGGTCTCCTACGAGCAGTACTTC. It translates to CASSPSGQVSYEQYF. The gene calls are TRBV7-2 and TRBJ2-7, with TRBD1 matching 8 bases. The J segment lost 0 bases and the V segment lost 5 bases, leaving 6 bases of the junction unmatched. There are 15 residues in the CDR3. Germline loops: CDR1 SGHTA, CDR2 FQGNSA.

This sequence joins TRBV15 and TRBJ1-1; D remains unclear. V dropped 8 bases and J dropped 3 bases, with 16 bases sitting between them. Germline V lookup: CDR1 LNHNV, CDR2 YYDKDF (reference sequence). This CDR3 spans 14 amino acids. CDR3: CATGRLAPDTEAFF. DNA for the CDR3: TGTGCCACCGGACGACTAGCCCCTGACACTGAAGCTTTCTTT.